Below are 28 T cell receptor beta chains sequenced from a single sample in a study of T cell responses to AZD1222 COVID-19 vaccine. Sequencing used immunoSEQ multiplex PCR; TCRdb keeps in-frame clones, though not all of them. The table lists 150,000 to 200,000 clones, 85% to 95% of them singletons. The sample in question was peripheral blood, obtained on day 0 of AZD1222 vaccination. The receptors derive from an adult in good health.

This chain links TRBV18 with TRBJ2-5; no clear D gene. Trimming shortened V by 2 bases and J by 4 bases, and 8 bases separated the two germline ends. Germline V gene data show CDR1 as KGHSH and CDR2 as LQKENI. This CDR3 comprises 13 residues. This CDR3 is CASSPGVRETQYF. The CDR3 coding sequence is TGTGCCAGCTCACCAGGGGTACGAGAGACCCAGTACTTC.

The chain joins TRBV9 to TRBJ2-1; a possible D gene is TRBD2 (5 bases). The CDR3 spans 12 residues. V was pared by 4 bases and J by 10 bases, with 12 bases between. Germline CDR1 is SGDLS and CDR2 is YYNGEE. DNA of the CDR3: TGTGCCAGCAGCCAGGTTACGGGGGAGCAGTTCTTC. It translates to CASSQVTGEQFF.

This chain joins TRBV28 and TRBJ1-6; tentatively, D is TRBD1 (5 bases). The V end was cut by 3 bases, the J end by 13 bases, with 10 bases between. There are 12 residues in the CDR3. Looked up from germline, CDR1 is MDHEN and CDR2 is SYDVKM. This CDR3 is CASSFLGGPLHF. Written as DNA, the CDR3 is TGTGCCAGCAGTTTCCTCGGGGGGCCCCTCCACTTT.

The CDR3, as DNA: TGTGCCAGCAGTTCGTCTGTTAACTCCTACGAGCAGTACTTC. This sequence encodes CASSSSVNSYEQYF. The chain joins TRBV6-5 to TRBJ2-7; unclear D gene. Trimming shortened V by 4 bases and J by 0 bases, and 10 bases separated the two germline ends. The CDR3 sequence is 14 residues long. The germline V gene has CDR1 MNHEY and CDR2 SVGAGI.

The chain links TRBV6-5 to TRBJ2-1; D is perhaps TRBD1 or TRBD2 (5 bases each). V gave up 5 bases and J gave up 4 bases, with 12 bases separating them. This CDR3 is 14 amino acids long. From germline, CDR1 is MNHEY and CDR2 SVGAGI. CDR3 in DNA: TGTGCCAGCAGTCCGGGACCAACTTACAATGAGCAGTTCTTC. Translating it yields CASSPGPTYNEQFF.

The V call is TRBV4-3, the J call TRBJ2-2, with 14 bases aligning to TRBD2. CDR1 is LGHNA and CDR2 is YSLEER in the germline V gene. The CDR3 has 19 amino acids. V lost 1 base and J lost 1; bases outside the gene matches: 5. This CDR3 reads CASSQVSGLAGGNTGELFF. CDR3 DNA: TGCGCCAGCAGCCAAGTGTCAGGACTAGCGGGAGGGAACACCGGGGAGCTGTTTTTT.

In its sample, this clone was seen once. The rearrangement joins TRBV9 to TRBJ2-1, with TRBD2 matching over 10 bases. Trimming removed 3 bases from V and 3 bases from J; junction bases left unmatched: 0. CDR1 SGDLS and CDR2 YYNGEE come from the germline V gene. This CDR3 contains 14 residues. CDR3 DNA sequence: TGTGCCAGCAGCGCTAGCGGGAGCTACAATGAGCAGTTCTTC. Protein product: CASSASGSYNEQFF. Filled out from reference TRBV9 and TRBJ2-1, the complete variable domain reads DSGVTQTPKHLITATGQRVTLRCSPRSGDLSVYWYQQSLDQGLQFLIQYYNGEERAKGNILERFSAQQFPDLHSELNLSSLELGDSALYFCASSASGSYNEQFFGPGTRLTVL.

This chain joins TRBV30 and TRBJ1-6, with unresolved D. Trimming stripped 3 bases from V and 8 bases from J, with 5 bases between. This CDR3 region has 11 residues. The V gene's germline CDR1 is GTSNPN and CDR2 SVGIG (reference sequence). The chain's CDR3 is CAWRADSPLHF. Written as DNA, the CDR3 is TGTGCCTGGAGGGCTGATTCACCCCTCCACTTT.

V is TRBV28 and J is TRBJ1-2; possible D gene TRBD1, 5 bases. This CDR3 spans 16 amino acids. The ends were cut back, 3 bases at V and 4 bases at J, with 18 bases in the middle. From germline, CDR1 is MDHEN and CDR2 SYDVKM. The CDR3 DNA reads as TGTGCCAGCAGTTTTGGTACAGGTCCATGGGTCTATGGCTACACCTTC. Protein product: CASSFGTGPWVYGYTF.

V and J are TRBV12-3 or TRBV12-4 and TRBJ1-1; D gene ambiguous. CDR3 length equals 11 residues. The germline V and J ends were trimmed by 4 bases and 2 bases, with 2 bases remaining between them. The CDR3 DNA follows: TGTGCCAGCAGTTCCAACACTGAAGCTTTCTTT. Translation gives CASSSNTEAFF.

As DNA, the CDR3 is TGTGCCAGCAACTCGGGGCTCAGAAACACCGGGGAGCTGTTTTTT. Its protein product is CASNSGLRNTGELFF. The chain employs TRBV7-9 and TRBJ2-2, with D possibly being TRBD1 or TRBD2 (5 bases each). Deletions cut 7 bases from V and 2 bases from J, with 14 bases between. The CDR3 consists of 15 residues. Germline values: CDR1 SEHNR, CDR2 FQNEAQ (reference sequence).

V and J are TRBV29-1 and TRBJ1-2, with D perhaps matching TRBD1 (6 bases). Trimming took 2 bases from V and 6 from J, leaving 13 bases between them. The CDR3 spans 13 residues. The germline V gene encodes CDR1 SQVTM and CDR2 ANQGSEA. The CDR3 DNA is TGCAGCGTTGAAAGGGTGGCAGGGGATGGCTACACCTTC. Protein product: CSVERVAGDGYTF.

This clone was observed a handful of times. The chain links TRBV7-6 to TRBJ1-2; D not resolved. The CDR3 sequence is 17 residues long. CDR1 SGHVS and CDR2 FNYEAQ come from the germline V gene. The V gene lost 1 base and the J gene lost 0 bases, with 15 bases spanning the gap. The DNA of the CDR3 is TGTGCCAGCAGCTTAGGGTTGGGCAGCTACTCTAACTATGGCTACACCTTC. Its translation is CASSLGLGSYSNYGYTF.

The J gene is TRBJ2-1, the V gene TRBV2; D is tentatively TRBD1 or TRBD2 (5 bases each). Trimming shortened V by 5 bases and J by 3 bases, and 17 bases separated the two germline ends. This CDR3 comprises 16 residues. Germline V gives CDR1 SNHLY, CDR2 FYNNEI. The CDR3 coding sequence is TGTGCCAGCAGTCCACCTTCCGGGACGGACTACAATGAGCAGTTCTTC. Its protein product is CASSPPSGTDYNEQFF.

The chain links TRBV6-1 to TRBJ2-7, with unresolved D. The germline CDR1 and CDR2 sequences are MNHNS and SASEGT. The CDR3 runs 13 residues. Trimming cost V 2 bases and J 9 bases, with 14 bases left between them. This CDR3 is CASSETPSAGQYF. CDR3 DNA: TGTGCCAGCAGTGAAACCCCCTCGGCCGGGCAGTACTTC.

The genes are TRBV7-2 and TRBJ2-1; D gene unclear. Per the germline V gene, CDR1 is SGHTA and CDR2 is FQGNSA. There are 13 residues in the CDR3. Trimming stripped 5 bases from V and 1 base from J, with 6 bases between. Here the CDR3 DNA reads TGTGCCAGCAGCAGAGCGTCCTACAATGAGCAGTTCTTC. Its translation: CASSRASYNEQFF. The full variable domain, with the rest looked up from reference TRBV7-2 and TRBJ2-1, is GAGVSQSPSNKVTEKGKDVELRCDPISGHTALYWYRQSLGQGLEFLIYFQGNSAPDKSGLPSDRFSAERTGGSVSTLTIQRTQQEDSAVYLCASSRASYNEQFFGPGTRLTVL.

The rearrangement joins TRBV5-1 to TRBJ2-1; tentative D call: TRBD1 (5 bases). This CDR3 has 13 residues. Trimming removed 0 bases from V and 4 bases from J, with 5 bases in between. Germline-derived CDR1 and CDR2 are SGHRS and YFSETQ. The CDR3 reads CASSLDRYNEQFF. The CDR3 nucleotides are TGCGCCAGCAGCTTGGACAGGTACAATGAGCAGTTCTTC. The variable domain in full, completed from reference TRBV5-1 and TRBJ2-1, reads KAGVTQTPRYLIKTRGQQVTLSCSPISGHRSVSWYQQTPGQGLQFLFEYFSETQRNKGNFPGRFSGRQFSNSRSEMNVSTLELGDSALYLCASSLDRYNEQFFGPGTRLTVL.

The V gene is TRBV5-5, the J gene TRBJ1-2; tentatively, D is TRBD1 (5 bases). The length of the CDR3 is 13 residues. V lost 4 bases and J lost 8, with 15 bases in between. CDR1 is SGHKS, CDR2 YYEKEE, per germline (reference sequence). CDR3: CASSRDSSRGYTF. The DNA for the CDR3 is TGTGCCAGCAGCCGGGACTCCTCGAGGGGCTACACCTTC.

The CDR3 region is CASSKGQVNQPQHF. CDR3 DNA: TGCGCCAGCAGTAAGGGCCAGGTTAATCAGCCCCAGCATTTT. The J gene is TRBJ1-5, the V gene TRBV23-1; no clear D. TRBV23-1 is classed as an ORF, of uncertain function. This CDR3 comprises 14 residues. Trimming took 5 bases from V and 4 from J, leaving 12 bases between them.

The chain couples TRBV12-3 or TRBV12-4 to TRBJ2-5; 7 bases are shared with TRBD2. The CDR3 spans 12 residues. J lost 5 bases, V lost 3 bases, and 0 bases had no gene match. The DNA of the CDR3 is TGTGCCAGCAGTTTGCGGGGGGAGACCCAGTACTTC. Its translation: CASSLRGETQYF.

This chain joins TRBV10-3 and TRBJ2-6; no firm D call. V was clipped by 0 bases and J by 0 bases, with 6 bases between them. Germline values: CDR1 ENHRY, CDR2 SYGVKD. The CDR3 is 16 residues long. CDR3 loop: CAISESGVSGANVLTF. The CDR3, as DNA: TGTGCCATCAGTGAGTCTGGGGTCTCTGGGGCCAACGTCCTGACTTTC.

The V and J genes are TRBV10-2 and TRBJ2-7; D possibly corresponds to TRBD2 (6 bases). The CDR3 has 14 amino acids. CDR1 and CDR2 from the germline V gene are WSHSY and SAAADI. Trimming left V 3 bases short and J 6 bases short, with 15 bases between. CDR3 residues: CASSEASAGGEQYF. CDR3 nucleotide sequence: TGCGCCAGCAGTGAAGCTAGCGCTGGGGGCGAGCAGTACTTC.

The chain combines TRBV30 with TRBJ1-2, with D perhaps TRBD1 (5 bases). From germline, CDR1 is GTSNPN and CDR2 SVGIG (reference sequence). V gave up 2 bases and J gave up 4 bases, with 29 bases separating them. This CDR3 contains 19 residues. The CDR3 DNA is TGTGCCTGGAGTCCCCCTTGGGGGACGTTGAACTTGGGGGGCTATGGCTACACCTTC. Translation gives CAWSPPWGTLNLGGYGYTF.

The chain is built from TRBV5-1 and TRBJ1-1; possibly TRBD1 for D (5 bases). Trimming left V 4 bases short and J 5 bases short, with 18 bases between. The CDR3 spans 15 residues. The germline V gene has CDR1 SGHRS and CDR2 YFSETQ. The CDR3 DNA is TGCGCCAGCAGCACCCTGCAGGGATTTAGGACTGAAGCTTTCTTT. It encodes CASSTLQGFRTEAFF.

The chain recombines TRBV6-5 with TRBJ2-2; the D is unclear. V gave up 6 bases and J gave up 8 bases, with 13 bases separating them. Germline V gene data show CDR1 as MNHEY and CDR2 as SVGAGI. The CDR3 runs to 13 residues. The CDR3 sequence is CASRYRGWGELFF. CDR3 nucleotide sequence: TGTGCCAGCAGGTACAGAGGTTGGGGGGAGCTGTTTTTT.

The CDR3 region has the DNA TGTGCCAGCAAGCTAGCGGGAGGGCCCCACGAGCAGTACTTC. Protein sequence: CASKLAGGPHEQYF. The chain employs TRBV13 and TRBJ2-7, with TRBD2 identical over 12 bases. The germline CDR1 and CDR2 sequences are PRHDT and FYEKMQ (reference sequence). V was pared by 7 bases and J by 5 bases, with 6 bases of the junction left unmatched. This CDR3 has 14 residues.

The chain uses TRBV27 and TRBJ2-3; D remains unclear. Germline loops: CDR1 MNHEY, CDR2 SMNVEV (reference sequence). The CDR3 spans 14 residues. V lost 2 bases and J 5 bases, leaving 11 bases between the germline ends. DNA for the CDR3: TGTGCCAGCAGTTTAGTGAGTTCTGGAGATACGCAGTATTTT. It codes for CASSLVSSGDTQYF.

This chain connects TRBV28 to TRBJ1-5; D not certain. The germline V gene encodes CDR1 MDHEN and CDR2 SYDVKM. The CDR3 extends over 14 amino acids. The ends were cut back, 3 bases at V and 6 bases at J, with 12 bases in the middle. In DNA, the CDR3 is TGTGCCAGCAGTTTCTTTGTATTGGGTCAGCCCCAGCATTTT. Translated, it gives CASSFFVLGQPQHF.